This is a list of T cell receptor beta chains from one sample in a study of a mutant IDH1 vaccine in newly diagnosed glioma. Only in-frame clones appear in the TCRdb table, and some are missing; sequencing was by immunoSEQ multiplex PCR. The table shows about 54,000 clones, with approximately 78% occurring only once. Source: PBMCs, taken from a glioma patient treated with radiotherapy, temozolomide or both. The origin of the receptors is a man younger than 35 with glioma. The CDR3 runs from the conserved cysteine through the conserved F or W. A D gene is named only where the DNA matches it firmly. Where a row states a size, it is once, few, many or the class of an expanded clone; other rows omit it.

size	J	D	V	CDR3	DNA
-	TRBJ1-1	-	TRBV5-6	CASSLAGVGTEAFF	TGTGCCAGCAGCTTGGCAGGGGTCGGCACTGAAGCTTTCTTT
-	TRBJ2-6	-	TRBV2	CASSVQGANSGANVLTF	TGTGCCAGCAGTGTGCAGGGAGCCAATTCTGGGGCCAACGTCCTGACTTTC
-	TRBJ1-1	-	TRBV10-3	CAISPQGLNTEAFF	TGTGCCATCAGCCCTCAGGGATTGAACACTGAAGCTTTCTTT
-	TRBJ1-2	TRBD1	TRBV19	CASTRGQGVGYTF	TGTGCCAGTACCCGAGGTCAGGGGGTAGGCTACACCTTC
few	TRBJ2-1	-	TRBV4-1	CATSHGGGYEQFF	TGCGCCACCTCCCACGGCGGGGGCTATGAGCAGTTCTTC
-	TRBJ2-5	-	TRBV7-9	CASSLAPLEWTQYF	TGTGCCAGCAGCTTAGCGCCTTTAGAATGGACCCAGTACTTC
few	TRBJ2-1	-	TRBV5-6	CASSLTEEQFF	TGTGCCAGCAGCTTGACAGAAGAGCAGTTCTTC
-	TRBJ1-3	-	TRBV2	CASDVKHGNTIYF	TGTGCCAGCGACGTAAAACATGGAAACACCATATATTTT
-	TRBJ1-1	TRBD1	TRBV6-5	CASSYSDREMNTEAFF	TGTGCCAGCAGTTACTCCGACAGGGAAATGAATACTGAAGCTTTCTTT
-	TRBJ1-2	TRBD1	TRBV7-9	CASSIGQGVAVKGYTF	TGTGCCAGCAGCATTGGACAGGGAGTCGCGGTGAAGGGCTACACCTTC
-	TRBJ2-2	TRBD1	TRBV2	CASARTGDVGELFF	TGTGCCAGCGCGAGGACAGGGGATGTCGGGGAGCTGTTTTTT
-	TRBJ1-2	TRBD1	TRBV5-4	CASSKGDRGYGYTF	TGTGCCAGCAGCAAAGGGGACAGGGGCTATGGCTACACCTTC
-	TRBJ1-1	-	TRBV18	CASSAGTPNTEAFF	TGTGCCAGCTCAGCCGGGACTCCGAACACTGAAGCTTTCTTT
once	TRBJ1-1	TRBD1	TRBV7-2	CASSSGQGASNTEAFF	TGTGCCAGCAGTTCGGGACAGGGGGCCTCGAACACTGAAGCTTTCTTT
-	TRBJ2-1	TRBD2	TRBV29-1	CSGILAEAPYNEQFF	TGCAGCGGCATCCTAGCGGAGGCCCCCTACAATGAGCAGTTCTTC
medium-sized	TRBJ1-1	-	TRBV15	CATSREVGTEAFF	TGTGCCACCAGCAGAGAGGTGGGGACTGAAGCTTTCTTT
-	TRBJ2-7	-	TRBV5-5	CASSWEYEQYF	TGTGCCAGCAGCTGGGAGTACGAGCAGTACTTC
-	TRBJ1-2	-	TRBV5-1	CASSQQENYGYTF	TGCGCCAGCAGCCAACAGGAAAACTATGGCTACACCTTC
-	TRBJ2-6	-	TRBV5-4	CASSGMTASSSGANVLTF	TGTGCCAGCAGCGGTATGACAGCTAGCAGCTCTGGGGCCAACGTCCTGACTTTC
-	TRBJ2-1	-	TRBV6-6	CASRRSGILDYNEQFF	TGTGCCAGCAGGAGATCTGGGATCTTGGACTACAATGAGCAGTTCTTC